Each of the 30 T cell receptor beta chains below was sequenced from the same sample in a study of blood T cell repertoires in COVID-19. Assay used: immunoSEQ multiplex PCR; TCRdb lists only in-frame clones, some missing. This table has about 270,000 clones, roughly 85% appearing once. Sequencing was carried out using peripheral blood. These receptors came from a young woman with acute or convalescent COVID-19.

V usage is TRBV7-8 and J usage is TRBJ2-2, with no clear D. Germline lookup yields CDR1 SGHVS and CDR2 FQNEAQ. CDR3 length equals 11 residues. Trimming shortened V by 3 bases and J by 7 bases, and 3 bases separated the two germline ends. For the CDR3, the DNA is TGTGCCAGCAGCTTCGGCGGGGAGCTGTTTTTT. Translated, it gives CASSFGGELFF.

J is TRBJ2-7 and V is TRBV27, with D possibly being TRBD1 (6 bases). Trimming took 3 bases from V and 6 from J, leaving 12 bases between them. CDR1 is MNHEY and CDR2 is SMNVEV in the germline V gene (reference sequence). CDR3 length: 13 amino acids. The CDR3 reads CASSFGTLAEQYF. The CDR3 coding sequence is TGTGCCAGCAGTTTCGGGACACTTGCCGAGCAGTACTTC.

This clone came up many times. The chain joins TRBV3-1 (or the pseudogene TRBV3-2) to TRBJ2-6, with 9 nucleotides matching TRBD2. The CDR3 has 18 amino acids. Germline-derived CDR1 and CDR2 are LGHDT and YNNKEL (reference sequence). V dropped 3 bases and J dropped 1; count of bases not matched to a gene: 7. DNA for the CDR3: TGTGCCAGCAGCCATCTTAGCGGGAGACCGTCTGGGGCCAACGTCCTGACTTTC. It encodes CASSHLSGRPSGANVLTF.

The CDR3 sequence: CSVTTSGSFTGELFF. CDR3 bases: TGCAGCGTTACGACTAGCGGGAGTTTCACCGGGGAGCTGTTTTTT. This chain links TRBV29-1 with TRBJ2-2, with 12 nucleotides matching TRBD2. This CDR3 has 15 amino acids. The germline V gene encodes CDR1 SQVTM and CDR2 ANQGSEA. V was clipped by 5 bases and J by 4 bases; unmatched bases: 5.

CDR3 in DNA: TGTGCCAGCAGCTCAACAGGGAATCAGCCCCAGCATTTT. This codes for CASSSTGNQPQHF. V usage is TRBV12-3 or TRBV12-4 and J usage is TRBJ1-5, with D maybe TRBD1 (6 bases). Trimming stripped 6 bases from V and 4 bases from J, with 10 bases between. The CDR3 loop spans 13 amino acids.

The V call is TRBV12-3 or TRBV12-4, the J call TRBJ2-3; D gene uncertain. The CDR3 contains 13 residues. Between the trimmed V and J ends, which lost 7 bases and 0 bases, there was a span of 8 bases. CDR3 bases: TGTGCCAGCACCAAAACTAGCACAGATACGCAGTATTTT. Its protein is CASTKTSTDTQYF.

V is TRBV3-1 (or the pseudogene TRBV3-2) and J is TRBJ1-1; unclear D gene. CDR1 is LGHDT and CDR2 is YNNKEL in the germline V gene (reference sequence). The germline V and J ends were trimmed by 1 base and 11 bases, with 14 bases remaining between them. This CDR3 has 13 residues. The CDR3 DNA sequence: TGTGCCAGCAGCCAAGGAGGAGGGATCGGGGCTTTCTTT. This codes for CASSQGGGIGAFF.

This rearrangement joins TRBV5-5 to TRBJ1-1; 9 bases line up with TRBD1. V lost 9 bases and J lost 1; bases outside the gene matches: 4. The CDR3 sequence is 13 residues long. Per germline, CDR1 SGHKS and CDR2 YYEKEE (reference sequence). The CDR3 DNA reads as TGTGCCACCCGGGGACAGGGGAACACTGAAGCTTTCTTT. Residues: CATRGQGNTEAFF.

The chain combines TRBV27 with TRBJ2-7; TRBD1 aligns across 9 bases. V was pared by 5 bases and J by 0 bases, with 8 bases of the junction left unmatched. Germline CDR1 is MNHEY and CDR2 is SMNVEV (reference sequence). This CDR3 is built from 16 residues. CDR3: CASSLGTGSISYEQYF. The CDR3 DNA reads TGTGCCAGCAGTCTGGGGACAGGGAGTATCTCCTACGAGCAGTACTTC.

This chain uses TRBV6-5 with TRBJ2-7; TRBD1 aligns across 9 bases. Germline V CDR1 and CDR2: MNHEY, SVGAGI. This CDR3 has 15 amino acids. The junction had 6 bases not matched to a gene; V was cut back by 6 bases and J by 0 bases. CDR3 residues: CASSRTGGLSYEQYF. The CDR3 region has the DNA TGTGCCAGCAGCCGCACAGGGGGCCTCTCCTACGAGCAGTACTTC.

The chain joins TRBV11-2 to TRBJ2-3; 7 bases fit TRBD1. V gave up 5 bases and J gave up 2 bases; unmatched junction bases: 19. Germline V gene lookup returns CDR1 SGHAT and CDR2 FQNNGV. This CDR3 comprises 19 residues. CDR3 bases: TGTGCCAGCAGCCAACACCTCGGACAGGACCTTACGTACACAGATACGCAGTATTTT. Protein product: CASSQHLGQDLTYTDTQYF.

The chain's CDR3 is CASSPTNPLGLAGTKGTQYF. The CDR3 nucleotides read TGTGCCAGCAGCCCAACTAATCCCTTAGGACTAGCGGGAACCAAAGGGACCCAGTACTTC. V gene TRBV13 combines with J gene TRBJ2-5, with TRBD2 identical over 12 bases. The germline gives CDR1 PRHDT, CDR2 FYEKMQ (reference sequence). Trimming at V came to 5 bases and at J to 7 bases, leaving 23 bases not matched to a gene. This CDR3 is built from 20 residues.

This clone appeared once. The CDR3 protein is CASTRQGGQPQHF. The CDR3 DNA reads as TGTGCCAGCACCCGACAGGGGGGCCAGCCCCAGCATTTT. The J gene is TRBJ1-5, the V gene TRBV6-6; TRBD1 matches at 9 bases. Germline CDR1 reads MNHNY; CDR2 reads SVGAGI (reference sequence). The CDR3 is 13 amino acids. V lost 7 bases, J lost 7 bases, and 5 bases stayed unmatched.

The chain carries TRBV7-2 and TRBJ2-3; 11 nucleotides line up with TRBD2. After removal of 4 bases from V and 0 bases from J, the junction contained 9 bases not matched to a gene. CDR3 length: 18 residues. The germline gives CDR1 SGHTA, CDR2 FQGNSA. The CDR3 DNA reads TGTGCCAGCAGCTCCTTAGCGGGAGGGGGGGTTAGCACAGATACGCAGTATTTT. Protein product: CASSSLAGGGVSTDTQYF.

The chain carries TRBV4-2 and TRBJ2-7; D perhaps matches TRBD2 (6 bases). Deletions cut 3 bases from V and 4 bases from J, with 16 bases between. The CDR3 has 15 amino acids. Per germline, CDR1 LGHNA and CDR2 YNFKEQ. In nucleotides, the CDR3 is TGTGCCAGCAGCCAGTCCCGGGAGACACAGTACGAGCAGTACTTC. Translation gives CASSQSRETQYEQYF.

The rearrangement links TRBV5-8 to TRBJ1-5; TRBD1 agrees at 11 bases. Germline lookup yields CDR1 SGHTS and CDR2 YDEGEE. This CDR3 has 16 residues. J gave up 3 bases and V 3 bases, and 5 bases lay outside the gene matches. In DNA form, the CDR3 reads TGTGCCAGCAGCTCGGGACAGGGGGTTTTCAATCAGCCCCAGCATTTT. Translating it yields CASSSGQGVFNQPQHF.

The J gene is TRBJ2-7, the V gene TRBV13; 11 bases fit TRBD1. This CDR3 is 15 amino acids long. V gave up 3 bases and J gave up 6 bases; unmatched junction bases: 7. CDR1 and CDR2 (germline): PRHDT, FYEKMQ (reference sequence). The CDR3 loop is CASSFTGTGGSEQYF. The DNA of the CDR3 is TGTGCCAGCAGCTTTACCGGGACAGGGGGGAGCGAGCAGTACTTC.

This sequence joins TRBV28 and TRBJ1-6; 8 bases line up with TRBD1. The CDR3 sequence is 16 residues long. V trimming: 2 bases; J trimming: 5 bases; junction bases outside the gene matches: 5. Germline V gene lookup returns CDR1 MDHEN and CDR2 SYDVKM. Here the CDR3 reads CASSLPGQGNNSPLHF. The CDR3 nucleotides are TGTGCCAGCAGTTTACCAGGACAGGGTAATAATTCACCCCTCCACTTT.

The CDR3 DNA sequence: TGCGCCAGCAGCCCCGGGACAGGGGCAGGGAACACTGAAGCTTTCTTT. Its translation: CASSPGTGAGNTEAFF. The chain combines TRBV5-1 with TRBJ1-1, with 10 positions matching TRBD1. This CDR3 is built from 16 residues. Trimming at V came to 4 bases and at J to 1 base, leaving 7 bases not matched to a gene. Germline CDR1 reads SGHRS; CDR2 reads YFSETQ.

This clone occurred a few times. This chain uses TRBV19 with TRBJ1-5; TRBD1 agrees at 8 bases. Germline trimming cut 7 bases from V and 4 bases from J; bases unmatched to any gene: 9. From germline, CDR1 is LNHDA and CDR2 SQIVND (reference sequence). The CDR3 runs to 15 residues. CDR3 in amino acids: CASTQNRGVNQPQHF. In DNA, the CDR3 is TGTGCCAGTACCCAAAACAGGGGGGTGAATCAGCCCCAGCATTTT.

J is TRBJ2-1 and V is TRBV18, with 8 bases matching TRBD2. The V segment lost 2 bases and the J segment 7 bases; nucleotides outside the gene matches: 7. This CDR3 is built from 15 residues. The V gene's germline CDR1 is KGHSH and CDR2 LQKENI. The CDR3: CASSPRTSLSNEQFF. In DNA form, the CDR3 reads TGTGCCAGCTCACCAAGGACTAGCCTTTCGAATGAGCAGTTCTTC. Using reference TRBV18 and TRBJ2-1 for the parts outside the CDR3, the full variable domain is NAGVMQNPRHLVRRRGQEARLRCSPMKGHSHVYWYRQLPEEGLKFMVYLQKENIIDESGMPKERFSAEFPKEGPSILRIQQVVRGDSAAYFCASSPRTSLSNEQFFGPGTRLTVL.

This clone has more than one count but fewer than ten. CDR3 DNA sequence: TGCGCCAGCAGCTTGTGGGCTAGCGGGGTCTACGAGCAGTACTTC. Encoded protein: CASSLWASGVYEQYF. The V call is TRBV5-1, the J call TRBJ2-7; 9 nucleotides match TRBD2. The CDR3 length is 15 residues. Germline values: CDR1 SGHRS, CDR2 YFSETQ. V lost 1 base, J lost 3 bases, and 5 bases stayed unmatched.

A remark on this clone: A much larger clone differs by one base, so this may be a read error. The chain couples TRBV28 to TRBJ1-5, with D uncertain. The germline gives CDR1 MDHEN, CDR2 SYDVKM. The V end was cut by 2 bases, the J end by 3 bases, with 5 bases between. The CDR3 runs to 13 residues. CDR3 residues: CASSLQANQPQHF. Written as DNA, the CDR3 is TGTGCCAGCAGTTTACAGGCCAATCAGCCCCAGCATTTT.

The rearrangement joins TRBV11-2 to TRBJ2-3, with 9 bases that match TRBD2. The CDR3 totals 17 residues. Per germline, CDR1 SGHAT and CDR2 FQNNGV. With 1 base clipped from V and 2 bases from J, the junction kept 7 bases outside the gene matches. This CDR3 reads CASSLVRLAGHTDTQYF. The CDR3 DNA reads as TGTGCCAGCAGCTTAGTTCGGCTAGCGGGGCACACAGATACGCAGTATTTT.

This chain uses TRBV5-1 with TRBJ2-2, with TRBD2 matching over 11 bases. CDR1 is SGHRS, CDR2 YFSETQ, per germline. J was trimmed by 4 bases and V by 3 bases; bases with no gene match: 11. The CDR3 has 18 residues. The CDR3 bases are TGCGCCAGCAGCTCGCGGCCACTAGCGGGAGACACCACCGGGGAGCTGTTTTTT. It is translated as CASSSRPLAGDTTGELFF.

CDR3 amino acids: CASSVSGGNTGELFF. The CDR3, as DNA: TGTGCCAGCAGTGTTAGCGGTGGGAACACCGGGGAGCTGTTTTTT. The gene calls are TRBV6-4 and TRBJ2-2; weak D call: TRBD2 (6 bases). Germline V CDR1 and CDR2: MRHNA, SNTAGT. The CDR3 totals 15 residues. V was shortened by 4 bases and J by 1 base, with 10 bases between the two germline ends.

The chain carries TRBV5-6 and TRBJ1-5, with a tentative D call TRBD1 (5 bases). This CDR3 comprises 14 residues. V was cut by 0 bases and J by 6 bases, with 10 bases left in between. CDR1 and CDR2 from the germline V gene are SGHDT and YYEEEE. The CDR3 is CASSLGRGGQPQHF. The CDR3 DNA reads as TGTGCCAGCAGCTTGGGGAGGGGTGGTCAGCCCCAGCATTTT.

This clone was recorded a few times. This chain connects TRBV13 to TRBJ2-1; TRBD2 aligns across 12 bases. CDR1 PRHDT and CDR2 FYEKMQ come from the germline V gene (reference sequence). With 5 bases clipped from V and 8 bases from J, the junction kept 10 bases outside the gene matches. CDR3 length: 16 amino acids. The CDR3 here is CASSPPGLAGGDEQFF. CDR3 DNA: TGTGCCAGCAGCCCACCGGGACTAGCGGGTGGCGATGAGCAGTTCTTC. The full variable domain, completed using reference TRBV13 and TRBJ2-1, is AAGVIQSPRHLIKEKRETATLKCYPIPRHDTVYWYQQGPGQDPQFLISFYEKMQSDKGSIPDRFSAQQFSDYHSELNMSSLELGDSALYFCASSPPGLAGGDEQFFGPGTRLTVL.

This chain joins TRBV7-8 and TRBJ1-1; the D gene is possibly TRBD1 (6 bases). There are 15 residues in the CDR3. Germline V gene lookup returns CDR1 SGHVS and CDR2 FQNEAQ. V was pared by 2 bases and J by 1 base, with 11 bases between. The CDR3 loop is CASSLNDRTNTEAFF. CDR3 DNA sequence: TGTGCCAGCAGCTTAAACGACAGGACGAACACTGAAGCTTTCTTT.

This chain uses TRBV18 with TRBJ2-1; 9 bases are shared with TRBD1. The CDR3 has 14 amino acids. Unmatched junction bases numbered 7, after V lost 3 bases and J lost 10 bases. Germline V CDR1 and CDR2: KGHSH, LQKENI. CDR3 coding DNA: TGTGCCAGCTCACCGATTGGGACAGGGCTCGAGCAGTTCTTC. As protein: CASSPIGTGLEQFF.